The 10 T cell receptor beta chains in this list originate from one sample, sequenced in a study of blood T cell repertoires in COVID-19. The repertoire was sequenced with immunoSEQ multiplex PCR; TCRdb's copy has only in-frame clones and lacks some. The data hold 250,000 to 300,000 clones, with 88% observed a single time. Material: PBMCs or T cells enriched from blood (not recorded which). All receptors derive from a woman in her fifties or sixties in a cohort exposed to, infected with or recovered from COVID-19 (not recorded which).

This chain connects TRBV5-4 to TRBJ2-1; TRBD1 matches at 9 bases. Germline CDR1 is SGHNT and CDR2 is YYREEE (reference sequence). This CDR3 is 15 amino acids long. Trimming took 2 bases from V and 7 from J; bases not matched to a gene: 7. This chain's CDR3 is CASSFRDRVQNEQFF. In nucleotides, the CDR3 is TGTGCCAGCAGCTTCCGGGACAGGGTTCAGAATGAGCAGTTCTTC.

The chain combines TRBV24-1 with TRBJ1-6; tentative D call: TRBD1 (5 bases). Germline CDR1 and CDR2: KGHDR and SFDVKD. This CDR3 has 20 residues. With 9 bases removed from V and 5 bases from J, the gap between germline ends came to 31 bases. The CDR3: CATLSGQGLSLKLNNSPLHF. CDR3 DNA sequence: TGTGCCACCCTGTCAGGGCAGGGTCTTTCTCTGAAGTTGAATAATTCACCCCTCCACTTT.

The V gene is TRBV7-2, the J gene TRBJ1-5, with no clear D. Trimming took 4 bases from V and 1 from J, leaving 17 bases between them. This CDR3 is built from 17 residues. Germline CDR1 and CDR2: SGHTA and FQGNSA. In DNA form, the CDR3 reads TGTGCCAGCAGCTCTGAACAACTGACGGGGAGCAATCAGCCCCAGCATTTT. Amino acids: CASSSEQLTGSNQPQHF.

J is TRBJ2-3 and V is TRBV24-1, with unresolved D. This CDR3 spans 13 amino acids. Trimming took off 2 bases at V and 6 bases at J, with 8 bases between the two ends. The germline V gene has CDR1 KGHDR and CDR2 SFDVKD. The CDR3 loop reads CATSDSPRDTQYF. DNA for the CDR3: TGTGCCACCAGTGATTCCCCCCGGGATACGCAGTATTTT.

This chain links TRBV24-1 with TRBJ2-7; 7 positions match TRBD1. Germline V gene data show CDR1 as KGHDR and CDR2 as SFDVKD. CDR3 length: 13 amino acids. V trimming: 10 bases; J trimming: 2 bases; junction bases outside the gene matches: 7. The CDR3 sequence: CATRDSGTYEQYF. As DNA, the CDR3 is TGTGCCACTCGGGACAGTGGGACCTACGAGCAGTACTTC.

V and J are TRBV14 and TRBJ2-7; 7 bases map to TRBD2. Trimming removed 4 bases from V and 0 bases from J; junction bases left unmatched: 3. The CDR3 loop spans 14 amino acids. Germline-derived CDR1 and CDR2 are SGHDN and FVKESK. This chain's CDR3 is CASSRGGSSYEQYF. In DNA, the CDR3 is TGTGCCAGCAGCCGGGGGGGGAGCTCCTACGAGCAGTACTTC. The whole variable domain, filled in from reference TRBV14 and TRBJ2-7, reads EAGVTQFPSHSVIEKGQTVTLRCDPISGHDNLYWYRRVMGKEIKFLLHFVKESKQDESGMPNNRFLAERTGGTYSTLKVQPAELEDSGVYFCASSRGGSSYEQYFGPGTRLTVT.

This rearrangement joins TRBV24-1 to TRBJ2-3, with TRBD1 matching 7 bases. The CDR3 length is 14 residues. After removal of 10 bases from V and 7 bases from J, the junction contained 13 bases not matched to a gene. Germline CDR1 reads KGHDR; CDR2 reads SFDVKD. CDR3 bases: TGTGCCACTGCAGATGGAAGGGGGCTATATACGCAGTATTTT. It is translated as CATADGRGLYTQYF.

CDR3 residues: CASSLGPNYGYTF. CDR3 sequence (DNA): TGTGCCAGCAGCTTGGGGCCTAACTATGGCTACACCTTC. V gene TRBV7-9 combines with J gene TRBJ1-2; D may be TRBD1 (5 bases). V was shortened by 3 bases and J by 0 bases, with 5 bases between the two germline ends. Per germline, CDR1 SEHNR and CDR2 FQNEAQ (reference sequence). The CDR3 consists of 13 residues. Together with reference TRBV7-9 and TRBJ1-2, the CDR3 gives the full variable domain: DTGVSQNPRHKITKRGQNVTFRCDPISEHNRLYWYRQTLGQGPEFLTYFQNEAQLEKSRLLSDRFSAERPKGSFSTLEIQRTEQGDSAMYLCASSLGPNYGYTFGSGTRLTVV.

The V and J genes are TRBV11-2 and TRBJ2-4, with D tentatively TRBD1 (5 bases). V was cut by 3 bases and J by 1 base, with 16 bases left in between. The CDR3 has 17 amino acids. Germline values: CDR1 SGHAT, CDR2 FQNNGV. The CDR3 region has the DNA TGTGCCAGCAGCTTGGCGACGGACACCGCGGCCAAAAACATTCAGTACTTC. It translates to CASSLATDTAAKNIQYF.

The V call is TRBV2, the J call TRBJ2-1; 11 positions agree with TRBD2. V trimming: 6 bases; J trimming: 7 bases; junction bases outside the gene matches: 8. The CDR3 length is 15 residues. The germline gives CDR1 SNHLY, CDR2 FYNNEI. CDR3 in amino acids: CASRDGTSGGNEQFF. The CDR3 bases are TGTGCCAGCAGAGATGGGACTAGCGGAGGGAATGAGCAGTTCTTC.